A selection of T cell receptor beta chains follows, all from one sample in a study of T cells in Graves' hyperthyroidism and ophthalmopathy. TCRdb reanalysed the multiplex PCR reads using MiXCR and keeps one entry per CDR3 protein. The sample records around 720,000 distinct CDR3 sequences, roughly 32% being singletons. Sequenced input: blood. The receptors were sampled from a woman aged 40 to 50 with Graves' hyperthyroidism. CDR3s include the opening cysteine and the closing phenylalanine or tryptophan. Each record gives: V gene, clone size, J gene, D gene, CDR3 protein, CDR3 DNA. D genes are given only for firm matches. For some rows the clone size is stated as once, few or many, or as a class when expanded; others skip it.

V gene: TRBV7-9
clone size: -
J gene: TRBJ1-5
D gene: -
CDR3 protein: CASSSLPGASGGSRTQHF
CDR3 DNA: TGTGCCAGCAGCTCACTCCCTGGGGCTAGCGGGGGGTCAAGGACCCAGCATTTT

V gene: TRBV2
clone size: -
J gene: TRBJ1-1
D gene: -
CDR3 protein: CASTIAGTGMNTEAFF
CDR3 DNA: TGTGCCAGCACCATAGCGGGGACGGGCATGAACACTGAAGCTTTCTTT

V gene: TRBV5-4
clone size: few
J gene: TRBJ1-1
D gene: -
CDR3 protein: CASGRVDWSTEAFF
CDR3 DNA: TGTGCCAGCGGGAGAGTAGATTGGAGCACTGAAGCTTTCTTT

V gene: TRBV20-1
clone size: -
J gene: TRBJ1-4
D gene: -
CDR3 protein: CSASGTNEKLFF
CDR3 DNA: TGCAGTGCTTCCGGGACTAATGAAAAACTGTTTTTT

V gene: TRBV7-9
clone size: many
J gene: TRBJ2-7
D gene: -
CDR3 protein: CASMRGDGYEQYF
CDR3 DNA: TGTGCCAGCATGCGAGGGGACGGCTACGAGCAGTACTTC

V gene: TRBV2
clone size: few
J gene: TRBJ2-5
D gene: -
CDR3 protein: CASMKGLQTQYF
CDR3 DNA: TGTGCCAGCATGAAAGGGCTTCAGACCCAGTACTTC

V gene: TRBV7-9
clone size: -
J gene: TRBJ2-7
D gene: -
CDR3 protein: CASSQDPGESEQYF
CDR3 DNA: TGCGCCAGCAGCCAAGATCCCGGGGAGAGCGAGCAGTACTTC

V gene: TRBV20-1
clone size: once
J gene: TRBJ1-4
D gene: TRBD1
CDR3 protein: CSARGTGALRNEKLFF
CDR3 DNA: TGCAGTGCTAGAGGGACAGGGGCCCTCCGAAATGAAAAACTGTTTTTT

V gene: TRBV6-1
clone size: few
J gene: TRBJ2-7
D gene: -
CDR3 protein: CASSEALGTSLYEQYF
CDR3 DNA: TGTGCCAGCAGTGAAGCGCTAGGGACTTCGCTCTACGAGCAGTACTTC

V gene: TRBV6-6
clone size: few
J gene: TRBJ1-1
D gene: TRBD1
CDR3 protein: CASSQTGGEGANTEAFF
CDR3 DNA: TGTGCCAGCAGCCAGACAGGGGGAGAAGGAGCGAACACTGAAGCTTTCTTT

V gene: TRBV6-2/TRBV6-3
clone size: -
J gene: TRBJ2-7
D gene: TRBD1
CDR3 protein: CASSLTFQGAYEQYF
CDR3 DNA: TGTGCCAGCAGCCTGACCTTCCAGGGGGCCTACGAGCAGTACTTC

V gene: TRBV5-4
clone size: -
J gene: TRBJ1-4
D gene: -
CDR3 protein: CASSRASTAVSNEKLFF
CDR3 DNA: TGTGCCAGCAGCCGAGCCTCAACAGCTGTTTCAAATGAAAAACTGTTTTTT

V gene: TRBV10-2
clone size: -
J gene: TRBJ2-5
D gene: -
CDR3 protein: CASRARAEETQYF
CDR3 DNA: TGCGCCAGCAGGGCCAGGGCGGAGGAGACCCAGTACTTC

V gene: TRBV2
clone size: many
J gene: TRBJ2-7
D gene: TRBD1
CDR3 protein: CASKDRRTSYEQYF
CDR3 DNA: TGTGCCAGCAAGGACAGGAGGACCTCCTACGAGCAGTACTTC

V gene: TRBV10-3
clone size: many
J gene: TRBJ1-6
D gene: TRBD1
CDR3 protein: CAISERGQGESPLHF
CDR3 DNA: TGTGCCATCAGTGAGCGGGGACAGGGGGAGTCACCCCTCCACTTT

V gene: TRBV9
clone size: many
J gene: TRBJ2-7
D gene: TRBD1
CDR3 protein: CASSVAGDSLYEQYF
CDR3 DNA: TGTGCCAGCAGCGTAGCTGGGGACAGTTTATACGAGCAGTACTTC

V gene: TRBV11-3
clone size: -
J gene: TRBJ1-3
D gene: -
CDR3 protein: CASSLKSRATGNTIYF
CDR3 DNA: TGTGCCAGCAGCTTAAAGTCGAGGGCAACTGGAAACACCATATATTTT

V gene: TRBV20-1
clone size: -
J gene: TRBJ2-2
D gene: -
CDR3 protein: CSAMGLFF
CDR3 DNA: TGCAGTGCTATGGGGCTGTTTTTT

V gene: TRBV15
clone size: -
J gene: TRBJ1-2
D gene: -
CDR3 protein: CATSSRGQTGYYGYTF
CDR3 DNA: TGTGCCACCAGTAGTAGGGGACAAACAGGTTACTATGGCTACACCTTC

V gene: TRBV18
clone size: few
J gene: TRBJ1-5
D gene: TRBD1
CDR3 protein: CASSPGQGEPQHF
CDR3 DNA: TGTGCCAGCTCACCGGGACAGGGCGAGCCCCAGCATTTT

V gene: TRBV2
clone size: few
J gene: TRBJ1-1
D gene: TRBD1
CDR3 protein: CASSLSDGQGRAEAFF
CDR3 DNA: TGTGCCAGCAGTTTATCAGACGGACAGGGAAGGGCTGAAGCTTTCTTT

V gene: TRBV19
clone size: many
J gene: TRBJ1-5
D gene: TRBD1
CDR3 protein: CASSSGTGHQPQHF
CDR3 DNA: TGTGCCAGTAGCTCCGGGACAGGGCACCAGCCCCAGCATTTT

V gene: TRBV20-1
clone size: -
J gene: TRBJ2-2
D gene: TRBD2
CDR3 protein: CSAPGLGTGELFF
CDR3 DNA: TGCAGTGCCCCGGGACTAGGTACCGGGGAGCTGTTTTTT

V gene: TRBV4-1
clone size: few
J gene: TRBJ2-5
D gene: -
CDR3 protein: CASSQDQAVVETQYF
CDR3 DNA: TGCGCCAGCAGCCAAGATCAGGCGGTGGTGGAGACCCAGTACTTC

V gene: TRBV2
clone size: -
J gene: TRBJ1-1
D gene: TRBD1
CDR3 protein: CARGGQTGVAEAFF
CDR3 DNA: TGTGCCAGAGGAGGTCAAACAGGGGTGGCTGAAGCTTTCTTT

V gene: TRBV7-2
clone size: -
J gene: TRBJ1-3
D gene: -
CDR3 protein: CASSLAGTGADTIYF
CDR3 DNA: TGTGCCAGCAGCTTAGCGGGAACGGGGGCCGACACCATATATTTT

V gene: TRBV19
clone size: many
J gene: TRBJ1-2
D gene: -
CDR3 protein: CASSIGAGYTF
CDR3 DNA: TGTGCCAGTAGTATCGGGGCTGGCTACACCTTC

V gene: TRBV6-5
clone size: -
J gene: TRBJ1-6
D gene: TRBD1
CDR3 protein: CASKGALRNSPLHF
CDR3 DNA: TGTGCCAGCAAGGGGGCGCTAAGGAATTCACCCCTCCACTTT

V gene: TRBV19
clone size: -
J gene: TRBJ1-2
D gene: -
CDR3 protein: CASSIDRGRRAKYGYTF
CDR3 DNA: TGTGCCAGTAGTATAGATCGAGGGCGGCGGGCGAAGTATGGCTACACCTTC

V gene: TRBV6-6
clone size: few
J gene: TRBJ2-7
D gene: -
CDR3 protein: CASSLQGGESEQYF
CDR3 DNA: TGTGCCAGCAGTTTACAGGGGGGGGAAAGCGAGCAGTACTTC

V gene: TRBV6-6
clone size: -
J gene: TRBJ1-3
D gene: TRBD1
CDR3 protein: CASSRTGFGNTIYF
CDR3 DNA: TGTGCCAGCAGTCGGACAGGGTTTGGAAACACCATATATTTT

V gene: TRBV7-8
clone size: many
J gene: TRBJ2-7
D gene: -
CDR3 protein: CASSLAGWDSYEQYF
CDR3 DNA: TGTGCCAGCAGCTTAGCCGGCTGGGACTCCTACGAGCAGTACTTC

V gene: TRBV6-2/TRBV6-3
clone size: few
J gene: TRBJ1-2
D gene: -
CDR3 protein: CASRGDGTYGYTF
CDR3 DNA: TGTGCCAGCAGGGGGGACGGGACCTATGGCTACACCTTC

V gene: TRBV24-1
clone size: many
J gene: TRBJ1-1
D gene: -
CDR3 protein: CATSGTDGTEAFF
CDR3 DNA: TGTGCCACCAGTGGGACGGATGGGACTGAAGCTTTCTTT

V gene: TRBV6-2/TRBV6-3
clone size: few
J gene: TRBJ2-1
D gene: -
CDR3 protein: CASSLTGRRNEQFF
CDR3 DNA: TGTGCCAGCAGTTTAACCGGGAGAAGGAATGAGCAGTTCTTC

V gene: TRBV10-3
clone size: few
J gene: TRBJ1-5
D gene: TRBD1
CDR3 protein: CATHDYRGSNQPQHF
CDR3 DNA: TGTGCCACCCACGACTACAGGGGTAGCAATCAGCCCCAGCATTTT

V gene: TRBV20-1
clone size: -
J gene: TRBJ2-5
D gene: TRBD2
CDR3 protein: CSAPPAGKETQYF
CDR3 DNA: TGCAGTGCTCCTCCAGCGGGGAAAGAGACCCAGTACTTC

V gene: TRBV20-1
clone size: -
J gene: TRBJ2-7
D gene: TRBD2
CDR3 protein: CSARVERQGPGLASGEQYF
CDR3 DNA: TGCAGTGCTAGAGTGGAACGACAGGGACCGGGACTAGCATCGGGCGAGCAGTACTTC

V gene: TRBV7-2
clone size: -
J gene: TRBJ1-2
D gene: -
CDR3 protein: CASSQDNGPYGYTF
CDR3 DNA: TGCGCCAGCAGCCAAGATAACGGTCCCTATGGCTACACCTTC

V gene: TRBV7-2
clone size: -
J gene: TRBJ2-7
D gene: -
CDR3 protein: CASSLNQGRYEQYF
CDR3 DNA: TGTGCCAGCAGCTTAAATCAGGGGCGGTACGAGCAGTACTTC

V gene: TRBV28
clone size: few
J gene: TRBJ1-5
D gene: -
CDR3 protein: CASSLGRLGEPQHF
CDR3 DNA: TGTGCCAGCAGTTTGGGCAGGCTAGGGGAGCCCCAGCATTTT

V gene: TRBV7-9
clone size: -
J gene: TRBJ1-2
D gene: TRBD1
CDR3 protein: CASTPTGGTNYGYTF
CDR3 DNA: TGTGCCAGCACCCCGACAGGGGGAACAAACTATGGCTACACCTTC

V gene: TRBV7-2
clone size: -
J gene: TRBJ1-5
D gene: TRBD1
CDR3 protein: CASSRTQGADQPQHF
CDR3 DNA: TGTGCCAGCAGTCGAACACAGGGGGCCGATCAGCCCCAGCATTTT

V gene: TRBV4-3
clone size: many
J gene: TRBJ1-5
D gene: -
CDR3 protein: CASSQDGGQPQHF
CDR3 DNA: TGCGCCAGCAGCCAAGACGGCGGTCAGCCCCAGCATTTT

V gene: TRBV10-3
clone size: -
J gene: TRBJ1-5
D gene: -
CDR3 protein: CASAWGGRNQPQHF
CDR3 DNA: TGTGCCAGCGCTTGGGGGGGACGCAATCAGCCCCAGCATTTT

V gene: TRBV12-3/TRBV12-4
clone size: many
J gene: TRBJ1-1
D gene: -
CDR3 protein: CASSFTSVGTEAFF
CDR3 DNA: TGTGCCAGCAGTTTTACATCGGTGGGTACTGAAGCTTTCTTT

V gene: TRBV20-1
clone size: few
J gene: TRBJ1-1
D gene: -
CDR3 protein: CSARFGGGSTEAFF
CDR3 DNA: TGCAGTGCTAGATTTGGGGGCGGATCCACTGAAGCTTTCTTT

V gene: TRBV5-4
clone size: many
J gene: TRBJ1-2
D gene: -
CDR3 protein: CASSFGTHTNYGYTF
CDR3 DNA: TGTGCCAGCAGCTTCGGGACACATACTAACTATGGCTACACCTTC

V gene: TRBV24-1
clone size: few
J gene: TRBJ2-3
D gene: -
CDR3 protein: CATSQRDTDTQYF
CDR3 DNA: TGTGCCACCAGTCAACGAGACACAGATACGCAGTATTTT

V gene: TRBV6-5
clone size: few
J gene: TRBJ1-5
D gene: -
CDR3 protein: CATRDGNQPQHF
CDR3 DNA: TGTGCCACTCGAGATGGCAATCAGCCCCAGCATTTT